The 20 T cell receptor beta chains in this list originate from one sample, sequenced in a study of neurological immune-mediated disorders. TCRdb independently ran MiXCR on the 5' RACE reads; one entry per CDR3 protein. The data contain approximately 30,000 distinct CDR3 sequences, roughly 21% of them singletons. Sequenced sample: PBMCs. The receptors shown here come from an older woman in good health.

This clonotype was found many times. The chain recombines TRBV10-3 with TRBJ2-3; 9 nucleotides match TRBD2. The CDR3 has 14 amino acids. V dropped 6 bases and J dropped 1; count of bases not matched to a gene: 2. The germline V gene has CDR1 ENHRY and CDR2 SYGVKD. The CDR3 loop reads CAIRQREGTDTQYF. The CDR3 DNA reads TGTGCCATCAGACAGCGGGAGGGCACAGATACGCAGTATTTT.

The chain combines TRBV28 with TRBJ2-7, with D uncertain. V was clipped by 3 bases and J by 3 bases, with 9 bases between them. This CDR3 spans 13 amino acids. Germline lookup yields CDR1 MDHEN and CDR2 SYDVKM. The CDR3, as DNA: TGTGCCAGCAGTTTGGGGAAGGGCTACGAGCAGTACTTC. Translating it yields CASSLGKGYEQYF. Together with reference TRBV28 and TRBJ2-7, the CDR3 gives the full variable domain: DVKVTQSSRYLVKRTGEKVFLECVQDMDHENMFWYRQDPGLGLRLIYFSYDVKMKEKGDIPEGYSVSREKKERFSLILESASTNQTSMYLCASSLGKGYEQYFGPGTRLTVT.

Ten or more counts support this clonotype. The chain has TRBV4-2 and TRBJ2-1, with TRBD1 as a possible D gene (7 bases). Trimming removed 0 bases from V and 2 bases from J, with 14 bases in between. CDR1 and CDR2 (germline): LGHNA, YNFKEQ. This CDR3 contains 17 residues. Here the CDR3 reads CASSQDLEGAPYNEQFF. The CDR3 DNA is TGTGCCAGCAGCCAAGATCTGGAGGGGGCACCCTACAATGAGCAGTTCTTC.

This clonotype was found many times. The CDR3 region has the DNA TGTGCCAGCAGTTTCGTGGGGACCAACTACGAGCAGTACTTC. Translated: CASSFVGTNYEQYF. This sequence joins TRBV12-3 or TRBV12-4 and TRBJ2-7; D may be TRBD1 or TRBD2 (5 bases each). This CDR3 region has 14 residues. Trimming shortened V by 3 bases and J by 3 bases, and 12 bases separated the two germline ends.

At least ten counts were recorded for this clonotype. J is TRBJ1-1 and V is TRBV11-2; perhaps TRBD1 as D (5 bases). V was clipped by 3 bases and J by 0 bases, with 5 bases between them. The CDR3 runs to 13 residues. Germline lookup yields CDR1 SGHAT and CDR2 FQNNGV. CDR3 amino acids: CASSLGLNTEAFF. The CDR3 DNA sequence: TGTGCCAGCAGCTTGGGACTGAACACTGAAGCTTTCTTT. The variable domain in full, completed from reference TRBV11-2 and TRBJ1-1, reads EAGVAQSPRYKIIEKRQSVAFWCNPISGHATLYWYQQILGQGPKLLIQFQNNGVVDDSQLPKDRFSAERLKGVDSTLKIQPAKLEDSAVYLCASSLGLNTEAFFGQGTRLTVV.

This clonotype came up many times. The rearrangement links TRBV6-5 to TRBJ2-1; D call uncertain. The CDR3 is 11 amino acids. The ends were cut back, 2 bases at V and 7 bases at J, with 3 bases in the middle. Germline V lookup: CDR1 MNHEY, CDR2 SVGAGI. Here the CDR3 reads CASSYRNEQFF. CDR3 coding DNA: TGTGCCAGCAGTTACAGGAATGAGCAGTTCTTC.

This clonotype appeared many times. The genes are TRBV7-2 and TRBJ2-1; TRBD1 agrees at 9 bases. J lost 7 bases, V lost 1 base, and 5 bases had no gene match. The CDR3 loop spans 15 amino acids. The germline CDR1 and CDR2 sequences are SGHTA and FQGNSA. The CDR3 bases are TGTGCCAGCAGCTTAGAGGGACAGGGAGTTAATGAGCAGTTCTTC. This codes for CASSLEGQGVNEQFF.

This clonotype has a count of ten or more. The chain carries TRBV11-2 and TRBJ1-4, with a tentative D call TRBD1 (5 bases). Germline V gene data show CDR1 as SGHAT and CDR2 as FQNNGV. V lost 1 base and J lost 10, with 16 bases in between. The CDR3 runs to 15 residues. The CDR3 DNA follows: TGTGCCAGCAGCTTAGTGGCGGGAGGGGCCGGAAAACTGTTTTTT. It encodes CASSLVAGGAGKLFF.

This clonotype was counted ten times or more. V is TRBV4-3 and J is TRBJ2-5; D gene ambiguous. V was trimmed by 2 bases and J by 4 bases, leaving 8 bases between them. The germline gives CDR1 LGHNA, CDR2 YSLEER. The CDR3 extends over 13 amino acids. In DNA, the CDR3 is TGCGCCAGCAGCCAACGTTTCGGAGAGACCCAGTACTTC. This codes for CASSQRFGETQYF.

In this sample, this clonotype turned up many times. The gene calls are TRBV2 and TRBJ2-1, with TRBD2 as a possible D gene (6 bases). CDR1 and CDR2 from the germline V gene are SNHLY and FYNNEI. The CDR3 loop spans 16 amino acids. Trimming left V 4 bases short and J 5 bases short, with 18 bases between. DNA for the CDR3: TGTGCCAGCAGTGGGTCGATTTTGCGGGACGACAATGAGCAGTTCTTC. This translates into CASSGSILRDDNEQFF. The entire variable domain, with the rest obtained from reference TRBV2 and TRBJ2-1, is as follows: EPEVTQTPSHQVTQMGQEVILRCVPISNHLYFYWYRQILGQKVEFLVSFYNNEISEKSEIFDDQFSVERPDGSNFTLKIRSTKLEDSAMYFCASSGSILRDDNEQFFGPGTRLTVL.

The chain links TRBV12-3 or TRBV12-4 to TRBJ2-3; 8 bases are shared with TRBD2. CDR3 length equals 16 residues. Unmatched junction bases numbered 8, after V lost 6 bases and J lost 0 bases. The DNA for the CDR3 is TGTGCCAGCAGCCCGCAAGCGGGAGCCAGCACAGATACGCAGTATTTT. Its protein is CASSPQAGASTDTQYF.

There are many counts of this clonotype. This chain connects TRBV3-1 to TRBJ2-5; D uncertain. The V gene lost 0 bases and the J gene lost 5 bases, with 10 bases spanning the gap. Germline CDR1 reads LGHDT; CDR2 reads YNNKEL (reference sequence). The length of the CDR3 is 14 residues. The CDR3 nucleotides read TGTGCCAGCAGCCAAGAACTAAGGGTGGAGACCCAGTACTTC. This gives the protein CASSQELRVETQYF.

This clonotype was observed at least ten times. Here the CDR3 reads CSARDNREGGKNIQYF. In DNA form, the CDR3 reads TGCAGTGCTAGAGATAACCGGGAAGGGGGCAAAAACATTCAGTACTTC. The rearrangement joins TRBV20-1 to TRBJ2-4; D perhaps matches TRBD1 (6 bases). Germline V CDR1 and CDR2: DFQATT, SNEGSKA (reference sequence). The V gene lost 0 bases and the J gene lost 3 bases, with 15 bases spanning the gap. This CDR3 contains 16 residues.

This clonotype was detected many times. The chain joins TRBV13 to TRBJ2-1; D is perhaps TRBD2 (6 bases). This CDR3 spans 17 amino acids. Deletions cut 5 bases from V and 8 bases from J, with 25 bases between. Germline assignment: CDR1 PRHDT and CDR2 FYEKMQ (reference sequence). CDR3 amino acids: CASSATFLAYDFYEQFF. In nucleotides, the CDR3 is TGTGCCAGCAGCGCGACCTTTCTAGCGTACGATTTCTATGAGCAGTTCTTC.

This clonotype was recorded many times. The chain uses TRBV28 and TRBJ1-5, with D possibly matching TRBD1 (5 bases). V lost 5 bases and J lost 4, with 21 bases in between. Germline V gives CDR1 MDHEN, CDR2 SYDVKM. The CDR3 spans 17 residues. In DNA form, the CDR3 reads TGTGCCAGCAGTGATGAACTTGGGGGTATTGGAAATCAGCCCCAGCATTTT. Protein: CASSDELGGIGNQPQHF.

The chain joins TRBV7-2 to TRBJ1-2; D is ambiguous. The ends were cut back, 5 bases at V and 2 bases at J, with 12 bases in the middle. Germline CDR1 is SGHTA and CDR2 is FQGNSA. The CDR3 has 14 amino acids. The CDR3 here is CASSPGWVNYGYTF. The DNA for the CDR3 is TGTGCCAGCAGCCCGGGGTGGGTAAACTATGGCTACACCTTC.

This clonotype was observed at least ten times. The chain recombines TRBV5-1 with TRBJ2-7; D unclear. CDR3 length: 12 amino acids. V was pared by 1 base and J by 3 bases, with 5 bases between. Germline CDR1 is SGHRS and CDR2 is YFSETQ. CDR3 DNA sequence: TGCGCCAGCAGCTTGACAGACTACGAGCAGTACTTC. Translation gives CASSLTDYEQYF.

This clonotype has ten or more counts. CDR3 amino acids: CASSPHSSGTGDETQYF. CDR3 sequence (DNA): TGTGCCAGCAGCCCCCATTCTAGCGGGACAGGAGACGAGACCCAGTACTTC. The rearrangement links TRBV4-2 to TRBJ2-5; TRBD2 is a possible D gene (9 bases). Trimming took 4 bases from V and 5 from J, leaving 23 bases between them. Germline CDR1 reads LGHNA; CDR2 reads YNFKEQ. The CDR3 length is 17 residues.

This clonotype was seen repeatedly, ten times or more. The chain uses TRBV5-1 and TRBJ1-3; D perhaps matches TRBD1 (5 bases). CDR3 length equals 14 residues. Trimming cost V 5 bases and J 2 bases, with 11 bases left between them. Germline lookup yields CDR1 SGHRS and CDR2 YFSETQ. CDR3 coding DNA: TGCGCCAGCAGACCAGGGCAAACTGGAAACACCATATATTTT. Translating gives CASRPGQTGNTIYF.

This clonotype was counted ten times or more. The CDR3 DNA is TGTGCCAGCAGCGCTTACAGTCGGGACTATGGCTACACCTTC. Translation: CASSAYSRDYGYTF. The rearrangement links TRBV7-2 to TRBJ1-2; D remains ambiguous. The CDR3 covers 14 residues. The germline CDR1 and CDR2 sequences are SGHTA and FQGNSA. V was shortened by 5 bases and J by 3 bases, with 13 bases between the two germline ends. Together with reference TRBV7-2 and TRBJ1-2, the CDR3 gives the full variable domain: GAGVSQSPSNKVTEKGKDVELRCDPISGHTALYWYRQSLGQGLEFLIYFQGNSAPDKSGLPSDRFSAERTGGSVSTLTIQRTQQEDSAVYLCASSAYSRDYGYTFGSGTRLTVV.